The present TCR beta chain was sequenced within a study of T-cell reconstitution after alpha-beta-depleted transplantation in children. Trimming took off 4 bases at V and 0 bases at J, with 13 bases between the two ends. CDR3 length: 15 residues. Germline-derived CDR1 and CDR2 are SEHNR and FQNEAQ (reference sequence). Study findings and constraints: T-cell counts and diversity at one year following transplant were attributed mainly to newly produced T cells.

The authors prepared the TCRbeta library with unique molecular identifiers. TCRdb re-analysed the PCR reads in MiXCR, keeping a single row per CDR3 protein. The repertoire holds some 830,000 distinct CDR3 sequences, with roughly 15% as singletons. This clonotype was counted a few times. Its specificity is unknown. The TCR was taken from a male patient under 18 who had a stem cell transplant for acute lymphoblastic leukemia, so the T cells may come from the graft donor. Sequencing was performed on PBMCs, mostly from graft donor cells, taken 360 days after TCRalphabeta/CD19-depleted stem cell transplant. The rearrangement uses TRBV7-9 and TRBJ2-7; D is possibly TRBD2 (5 bases). The CDR3 loop is CASSSFTGISYEQYF. The CDR3 coding sequence is TGTGCCAGCAGCTCATTTACCGGGATCTCCTACGAGCAGTACTTC.